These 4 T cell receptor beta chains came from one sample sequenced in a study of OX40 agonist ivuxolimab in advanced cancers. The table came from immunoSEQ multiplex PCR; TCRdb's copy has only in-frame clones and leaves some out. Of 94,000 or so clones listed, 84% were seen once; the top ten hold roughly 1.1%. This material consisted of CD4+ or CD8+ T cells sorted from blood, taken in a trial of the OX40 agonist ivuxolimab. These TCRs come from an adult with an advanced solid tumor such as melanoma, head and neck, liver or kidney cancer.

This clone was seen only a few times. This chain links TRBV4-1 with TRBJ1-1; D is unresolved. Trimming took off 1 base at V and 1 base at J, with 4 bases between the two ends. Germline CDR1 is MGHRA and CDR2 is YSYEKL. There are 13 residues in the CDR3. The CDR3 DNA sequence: TGCGCCAGCAGCCAAGGGTCGAACACTGAAGCTTTCTTT. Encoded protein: CASSQGSNTEAFF.

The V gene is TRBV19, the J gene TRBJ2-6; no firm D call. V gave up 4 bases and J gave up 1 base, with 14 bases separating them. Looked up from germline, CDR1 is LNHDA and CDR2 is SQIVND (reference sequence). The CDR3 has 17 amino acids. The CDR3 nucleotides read TGTGCCAGTAGTAGTCCCGGAGCTGCATCTGGGGCCAACGTCCTGACTTTC. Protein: CASSSPGAASGANVLTF.

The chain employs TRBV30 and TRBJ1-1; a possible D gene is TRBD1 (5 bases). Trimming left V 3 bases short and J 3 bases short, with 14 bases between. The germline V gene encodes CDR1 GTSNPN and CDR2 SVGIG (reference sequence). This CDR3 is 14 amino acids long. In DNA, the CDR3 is TGTGCCTGGAGAGGCAAGGGGCGAGACACTGAAGCTTTCTTT. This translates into CAWRGKGRDTEAFF.

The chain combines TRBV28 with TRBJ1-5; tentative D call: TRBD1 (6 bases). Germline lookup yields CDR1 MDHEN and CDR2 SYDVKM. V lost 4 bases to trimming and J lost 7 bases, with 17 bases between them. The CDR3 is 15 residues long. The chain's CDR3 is CASSSNRDGWQPQHF. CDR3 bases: TGTGCCAGCAGTTCCAACAGGGATGGGTGGCAGCCCCAGCATTTT.